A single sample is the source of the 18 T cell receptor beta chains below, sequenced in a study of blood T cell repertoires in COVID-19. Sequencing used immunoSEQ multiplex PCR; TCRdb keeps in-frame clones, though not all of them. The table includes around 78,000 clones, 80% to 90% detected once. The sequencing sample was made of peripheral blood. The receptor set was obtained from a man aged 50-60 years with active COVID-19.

CDR3 coding DNA: TGTGCCAGCTCACCCGTTCTCCTAGAGACCCAGTACTTC. This gives the protein CASSPVLLETQYF. The chain is built from TRBV18 and TRBJ2-5; D is unclear. The germline V gene encodes CDR1 KGHSH and CDR2 LQKENI. The CDR3 spans 13 residues. V was trimmed by 3 bases and J by 4 bases, leaving 9 bases between them. The variable domain in full, with the rest retrieved from reference TRBV18 and TRBJ2-5, is NAGVMQNPRHLVRRRGQEARLRCSPMKGHSHVYWYRQLPEEGLKFMVYLQKENIIDESGMPKERFSAEFPKEGPSILRIQQVVRGDSAAYFCASSPVLLETQYFGPGTRLLVL.

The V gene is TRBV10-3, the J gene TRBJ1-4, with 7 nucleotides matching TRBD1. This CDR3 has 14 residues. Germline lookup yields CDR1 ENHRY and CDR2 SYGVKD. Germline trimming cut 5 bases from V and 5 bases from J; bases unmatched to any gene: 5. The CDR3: CAISTGTVNEKLFF. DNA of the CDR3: TGTGCCATCAGTACCGGGACAGTCAATGAAAAACTGTTTTTT.

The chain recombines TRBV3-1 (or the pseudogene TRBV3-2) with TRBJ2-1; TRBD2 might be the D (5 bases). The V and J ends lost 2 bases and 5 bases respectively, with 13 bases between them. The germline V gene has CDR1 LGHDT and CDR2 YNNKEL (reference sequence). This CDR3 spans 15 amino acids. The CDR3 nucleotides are TGTGCCAGCAGCCAATCACTAGGGATTAACAATGAGCAGTTCTTC. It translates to CASSQSLGINNEQFF.

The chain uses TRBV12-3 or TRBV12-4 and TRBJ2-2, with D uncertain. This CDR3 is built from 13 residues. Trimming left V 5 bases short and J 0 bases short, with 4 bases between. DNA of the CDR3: TGTGCCAGCAGTGCGCCGAACACCGGGGAGCTGTTTTTT. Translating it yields CASSAPNTGELFF.

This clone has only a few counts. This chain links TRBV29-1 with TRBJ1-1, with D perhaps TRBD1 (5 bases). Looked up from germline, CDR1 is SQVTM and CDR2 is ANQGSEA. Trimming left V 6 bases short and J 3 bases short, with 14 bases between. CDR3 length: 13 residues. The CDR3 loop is CSVRGEWHTEAFF. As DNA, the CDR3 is TGCAGCGTCCGGGGGGAATGGCACACTGAAGCTTTCTTT.

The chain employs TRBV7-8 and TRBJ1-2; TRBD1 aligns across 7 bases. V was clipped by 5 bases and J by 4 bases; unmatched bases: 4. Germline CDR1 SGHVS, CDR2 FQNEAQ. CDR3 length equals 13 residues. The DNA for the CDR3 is TGTGCCAGCAGCCCGGGACAGCCCTATGGCTACACCTTC. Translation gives CASSPGQPYGYTF. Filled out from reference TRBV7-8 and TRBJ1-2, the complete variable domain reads GAGVSQSPRYKVAKRGQDVALRCDPISGHVSLFWYQQALGQGPEFLTYFQNEAQLDKSGLPSDRFFAERPEGSVSTLKIQRTQQEDSAVYLCASSPGQPYGYTFGSGTRLTVV.

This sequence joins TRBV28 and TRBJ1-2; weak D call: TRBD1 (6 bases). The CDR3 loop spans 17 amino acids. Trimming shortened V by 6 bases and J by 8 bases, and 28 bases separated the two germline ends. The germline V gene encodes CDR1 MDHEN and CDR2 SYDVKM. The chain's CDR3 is CASSTPLDSRGGHGYTF. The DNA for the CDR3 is TGTGCCAGCAGCACTCCTCTGGACAGTAGGGGAGGGCACGGCTACACCTTC.

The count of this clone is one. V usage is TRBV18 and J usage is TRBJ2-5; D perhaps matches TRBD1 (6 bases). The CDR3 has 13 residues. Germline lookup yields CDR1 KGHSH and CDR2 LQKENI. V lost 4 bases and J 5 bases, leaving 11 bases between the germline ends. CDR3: CASSLQTGETQYF. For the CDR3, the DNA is TGTGCCAGCTCACTTCAAACAGGGGAGACCCAGTACTTC.

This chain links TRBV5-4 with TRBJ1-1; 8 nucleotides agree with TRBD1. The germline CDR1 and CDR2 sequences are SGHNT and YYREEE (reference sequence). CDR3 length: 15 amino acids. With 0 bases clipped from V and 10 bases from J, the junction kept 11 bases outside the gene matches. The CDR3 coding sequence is TGTGCCAGCAGCTTGGGGGGTGGACAGGGCAGTGGAGCTTTCTTT. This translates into CASSLGGGQGSGAFF.

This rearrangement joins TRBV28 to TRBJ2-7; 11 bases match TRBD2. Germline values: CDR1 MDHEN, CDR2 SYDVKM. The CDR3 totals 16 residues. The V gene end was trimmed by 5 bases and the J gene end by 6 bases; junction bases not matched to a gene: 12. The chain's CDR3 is CASSAPLAGGSPEQYF. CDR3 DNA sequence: TGTGCCAGCAGTGCCCCGTTAGCGGGAGGGAGTCCCGAGCAGTACTTC.

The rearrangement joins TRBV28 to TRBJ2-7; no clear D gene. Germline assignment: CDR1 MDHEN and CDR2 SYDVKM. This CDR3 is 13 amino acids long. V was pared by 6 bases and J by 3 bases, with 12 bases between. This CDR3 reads CASSLKANYEQYF. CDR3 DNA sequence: TGTGCCAGCAGCCTCAAAGCGAACTACGAGCAGTACTTC.

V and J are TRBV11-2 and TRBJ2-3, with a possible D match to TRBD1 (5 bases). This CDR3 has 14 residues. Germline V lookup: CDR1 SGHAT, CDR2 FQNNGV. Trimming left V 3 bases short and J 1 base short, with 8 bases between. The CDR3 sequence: CASSFKQGTDTQYF. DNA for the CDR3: TGTGCCAGCAGCTTCAAACAGGGCACAGATACGCAGTATTTT.

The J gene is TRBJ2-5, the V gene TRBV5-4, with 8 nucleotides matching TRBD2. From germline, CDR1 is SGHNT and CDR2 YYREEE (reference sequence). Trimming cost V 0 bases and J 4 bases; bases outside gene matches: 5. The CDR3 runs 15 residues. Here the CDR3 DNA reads TGTGCCAGCAGCTTGGGAGGGACTAGACGAGAGACCCAGTACTTC. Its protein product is CASSLGGTRRETQYF.

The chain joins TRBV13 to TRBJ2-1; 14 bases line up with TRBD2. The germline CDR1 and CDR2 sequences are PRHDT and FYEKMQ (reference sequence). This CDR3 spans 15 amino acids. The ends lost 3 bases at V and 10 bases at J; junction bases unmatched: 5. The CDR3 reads CASSFGTSGSLEQFF. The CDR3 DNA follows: TGTGCCAGCAGCTTTGGGACTAGCGGGAGTCTGGAGCAGTTCTTC.

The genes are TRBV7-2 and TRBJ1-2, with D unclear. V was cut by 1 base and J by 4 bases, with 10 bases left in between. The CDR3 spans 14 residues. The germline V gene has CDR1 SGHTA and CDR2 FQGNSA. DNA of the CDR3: TGTGCCAGCAGCTTAGGAAGAGGTAGCTATGGCTACACCTTC. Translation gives CASSLGRGSYGYTF.

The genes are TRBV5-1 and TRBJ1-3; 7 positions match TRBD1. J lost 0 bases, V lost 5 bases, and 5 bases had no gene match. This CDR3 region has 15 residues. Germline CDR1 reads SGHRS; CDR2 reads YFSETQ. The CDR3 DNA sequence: TGCGCCAGCAGTTCGACAGGGCACTCTGGAAACACCATATATTTT. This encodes CASSSTGHSGNTIYF.

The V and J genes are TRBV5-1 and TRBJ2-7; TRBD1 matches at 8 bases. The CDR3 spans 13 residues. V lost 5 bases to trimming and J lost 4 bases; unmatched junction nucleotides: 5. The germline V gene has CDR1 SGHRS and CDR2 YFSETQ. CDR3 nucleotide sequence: TGCGCCAGCAGAAAGGACAGGGAATACGAGCAGTACTTC. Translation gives CASRKDREYEQYF. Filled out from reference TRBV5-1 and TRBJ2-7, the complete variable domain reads KAGVTQTPRYLIKTRGQQVTLSCSPISGHRSVSWYQQTPGQGLQFLFEYFSETQRNKGNFPGRFSGRQFSNSRSEMNVSTLELGDSALYLCASRKDREYEQYFGPGTRLTVT.

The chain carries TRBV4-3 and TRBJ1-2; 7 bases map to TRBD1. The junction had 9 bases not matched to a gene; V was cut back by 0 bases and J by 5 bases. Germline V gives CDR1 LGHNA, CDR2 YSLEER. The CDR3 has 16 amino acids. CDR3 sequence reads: CASSQDMGQRSYGYTF. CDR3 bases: TGCGCCAGCAGCCAAGATATGGGACAGAGAAGTTATGGCTACACCTTC.